Described below is a single T cell receptor (beta chain) sequence and its context. Germline CDR1 reads MNHEY; CDR2 reads SMNVEV (reference sequence). V was shortened by 7 bases and J by 5 bases, with 17 bases between the two germline ends. The CDR3 totals 14 residues. This entry belongs to a study of blood T cell repertoires in COVID-19. At the level of the study: PBMCs, B-cell-depleted T cells, or T cells provided the cDNA or gDNA that made up the material.

Measured with immunoSEQ multiplex PCR; TCRdb has only the in-frame clones, and not every one. The table records approximately 69,000 clones, 82% of them present only once. The chain uses TRBV27 and TRBJ1-1, with D possibly matching TRBD1 (6 bases). The receptor's source is a woman of 80 years or more with acute or convalescent COVID-19. The sample consisted of peripheral blood. CDR3 in DNA: TGTGCCAGCAACCAGGGGATTGGTTGGACTGAAGCTTTCTTT. This codes for CASNQGIGWTEAFF.